The 22 T cell receptor beta chains presented below share a single source sample, sequenced in a study of cytomegalovirus exposure and HLA in healthy donors. Use of 60 Vbeta and 13 Jbeta primers characterized the PCR. Only in-frame clones appear in the TCRdb table, and some are missing; sequencing was by immunoSEQ multiplex PCR. In the table there are around 150,000 clones, around 80% of which are singletons. The sequenced material came from PBMCs. The receptors shown here come from a man between 35 and 55 years old in good health and CMV-seronegative.

The J gene is TRBJ2-7, the V gene TRBV27; tentative D call: TRBD2 (6 bases). Trimming shortened V by 3 bases and J by 1 base, and 10 bases separated the two germline ends. The CDR3 totals 14 residues. Germline loops: CDR1 MNHEY, CDR2 SMNVEV (reference sequence). The CDR3 reads CASSFVGGSYEQYF. For the CDR3, the DNA is TGTGCCAGCAGTTTCGTCGGGGGATCCTACGAGCAGTACTTC.

The chain links TRBV7-2 to TRBJ2-5, with D possibly being TRBD1 (6 bases). The V gene lost 5 bases and the J gene lost 2 bases, with 15 bases spanning the gap. The CDR3 has 15 amino acids. Germline CDR1 is SGHTA and CDR2 is FQGNSA. The CDR3 nucleotides are TGTGCCAGCAGCAATCCGTTGGGGGCTCAAGAGACCCAGTACTTC. It translates to CASSNPLGAQETQYF.

The genes are TRBV2 and TRBJ1-1, with 7 bases matching TRBD1. Unmatched junction bases numbered 7, after V lost 2 bases and J lost 4 bases. The CDR3 runs 15 residues. The germline CDR1 and CDR2 sequences are SNHLY and FYNNEI. Here the CDR3 reads CASSERRGQGTEAFF. DNA of the CDR3: TGTGCCAGCAGTGAAAGGAGGGGGCAGGGCACTGAAGCTTTCTTT.

The chain combines TRBV5-1 with TRBJ2-7; TRBD1 agrees at 8 bases. Per germline, CDR1 SGHRS and CDR2 YFSETQ. There are 15 residues in the CDR3. Unmatched junction bases numbered 7, after V lost 4 bases and J lost 1 base. The CDR3 DNA sequence: TGCGCCAGCAGCGAACAGGGGGGTGGATCCTACGAGCAGTACTTC. Translated, it gives CASSEQGGGSYEQYF.

The V call is TRBV18, the J call TRBJ2-3, with 11 bases matching TRBD2. Trimming cost V 6 bases and J 5 bases; bases outside gene matches: 10. CDR3 size: 16 residues. Germline loops: CDR1 KGHSH, CDR2 LQKENI. The CDR3 protein is CASSVYSGGAGDTQYF. Written as DNA, the CDR3 is TGTGCCAGCTCCGTATATAGCGGGGGGGCCGGAGATACGCAGTATTTT.

This clone has only a few counts. The chain links TRBV7-9 to TRBJ1-6, with D uncertain. Trimming pared 0 bases from V and 10 bases from J, leaving 10 bases between. The CDR3 spans 14 residues. Germline CDR1 SEHNR, CDR2 FQNEAQ (reference sequence). DNA of the CDR3: TGTGCCAGCAGCTTAGCCCGGGAGGCATCACCCCTCCACTTT. This sequence encodes CASSLAREASPLHF. The full variable domain, its missing parts supplied by reference TRBV7-9 and TRBJ1-6, is DTGVSQNPRHKITKRGQNVTFRCDPISEHNRLYWYRQTLGQGPEFLTYFQNEAQLEKSRLLSDRFSAERPKGSFSTLEIQRTEQGDSAMYLCASSLAREASPLHFGNGTRLTVT.

V gene TRBV5-1 combines with J gene TRBJ1-3; D is undetermined. Trimming took off 2 bases at V and 0 bases at J, with 9 bases between the two ends. The germline gives CDR1 SGHRS, CDR2 YFSETQ. The length of the CDR3 is 15 residues. The CDR3 nucleotides read TGCGCCAGCAGCTTAAACGGGGACTCTGGAAACACCATATATTTT. Translated: CASSLNGDSGNTIYF.

The genes are TRBV6-6 and TRBJ2-2, with TRBD2 as a possible D gene (6 bases). This CDR3 is built from 14 residues. From germline, CDR1 is MNHNY and CDR2 SVGAGI (reference sequence). The germline V and J ends were trimmed by 6 bases and 6 bases, with 14 bases remaining between them. The CDR3 protein is CASRERREAGELFF. In DNA form, the CDR3 reads TGTGCCAGCAGGGAGAGAAGGGAGGCCGGGGAGCTGTTTTTT.

The rearrangement links TRBV2 to TRBJ2-2; possible D gene TRBD1, 5 bases. The CDR3 extends over 13 amino acids. Germline-derived CDR1 and CDR2 are SNHLY and FYNNEI. V was shortened by 6 bases and J by 4 bases, with 9 bases between the two germline ends. The CDR3 is CASRTESTGELFF. The CDR3 coding sequence is TGTGCCAGCAGGACAGAATCCACCGGGGAGCTGTTTTTT.

The chain couples TRBV30 to TRBJ1-2; no clear D. The CDR3 sequence is 14 residues long. V lost 1 base and J 1 base, leaving 10 bases between the germline ends. CDR1 is GTSNPN, CDR2 SVGIG, per germline (reference sequence). The CDR3 nucleotides are TGTGCCTGGAGTGAGGAGGCTTATAACTATGGCTACACCTTC. Amino acids: CAWSEEAYNYGYTF.

The chain joins TRBV27 to TRBJ2-5; perhaps TRBD2 as D (5 bases). Trimming took 4 bases from V and 4 from J, leaving 13 bases between them. The CDR3 sequence is 14 residues long. Germline loops: CDR1 MNHEY, CDR2 SMNVEV (reference sequence). The chain's CDR3 is CASSSREALETQYF. The CDR3 DNA is TGTGCCAGCAGTTCGAGGGAAGCCTTAGAGACCCAGTACTTC.

The rearrangement uses TRBV27 and TRBJ2-2; D is perhaps TRBD2 (6 bases). CDR3 length equals 16 residues. Germline CDR1 reads MNHEY; CDR2 reads SMNVEV (reference sequence). V was pared by 7 bases and J by 6 bases, with 21 bases between. DNA for the CDR3: TGTGCCAGCACTCATCGGGCGGGGTTGGGCTCCGGGGAGCTGTTTTTT. Translated, it gives CASTHRAGLGSGELFF.

The CDR3 sequence: CASTWDRGAEQYF. CDR3 sequence (DNA): TGTGCCAGCACCTGGGACAGGGGGGCCGAGCAGTACTTC. The rearrangement links TRBV7-9 to TRBJ2-5; 11 nucleotides match TRBD1. Gene TRBJ2-7 matches the end of the DNA better, so the J call may be wrong. The CDR3 contains 13 residues. Germline lookup yields CDR1 SEHNR and CDR2 FQNEAQ (reference sequence).

The rearrangement links TRBV18 to TRBJ1-3; 9 nucleotides align to TRBD1. Losses at the gene ends were 3 bases for V and 0 bases for J; bases not matched to a gene: 12. Germline CDR1 and CDR2: KGHSH and LQKENI. This CDR3 comprises 19 residues. As DNA, the CDR3 is TGTGCCAGCTCACCTCGGACAGGGGAAGCGGTCTTCTCTGGAAACACCATATATTTT. It is translated as CASSPRTGEAVFSGNTIYF.

CDR3 sequence reads: CASSISGSRYNEQFF. The CDR3 nucleotides read TGTGCCAGCAGTATTAGCGGGAGTAGGTACAATGAGCAGTTCTTC. The chain links TRBV28 to TRBJ2-1; 9 nucleotides align to TRBD2. CDR1 is MDHEN, CDR2 SYDVKM, per germline. V lost 5 bases to trimming and J lost 4 bases; unmatched junction nucleotides: 6. This CDR3 has 15 amino acids.

This rearrangement joins TRBV7-6 to TRBJ2-5, with a tentative D call TRBD2 (6 bases). V lost 7 bases and J lost 8, with 29 bases in between. The V gene's germline CDR1 is SGHVS and CDR2 FNYEAQ. This CDR3 has 17 amino acids. CDR3 residues: CASNWMKGRGEDKTQYF. CDR3 in DNA: TGTGCCAGCAACTGGATGAAGGGGCGGGGAGAGGATAAAACCCAGTACTTC.

This chain uses TRBV6-1 with TRBJ2-7; TRBD1 agrees at 8 bases. Trimming removed 4 bases from V and 7 bases from J; junction bases left unmatched: 3. There are 12 residues in the CDR3. Per germline, CDR1 MNHNS and CDR2 SASEGT. CDR3 protein: CASSAGTGEQYF. The CDR3 nucleotides read TGTGCCAGCAGTGCCGGGACAGGAGAGCAGTACTTC.

The chain employs TRBV7-9 and TRBJ2-4, with D perhaps TRBD1 (6 bases). Germline lookup yields CDR1 SEHNR and CDR2 FQNEAQ (reference sequence). Deletions cut 3 bases from V and 0 bases from J, with 9 bases between. The CDR3 consists of 15 residues. CDR3 nucleotide sequence: TGTGCCAGCAGCTTGTGGACAGAAGCCAAAAACATTCAGTACTTC. Its translation is CASSLWTEAKNIQYF.

V is TRBV4-3 and J is TRBJ2-3, with TRBD1 as a possible D gene (7 bases). V lost 0 bases to trimming and J lost 2 bases, with 15 bases between them. Germline V gene lookup returns CDR1 LGHNA and CDR2 YSLEER. The CDR3 sequence is 17 residues long. The DNA for the CDR3 is TGCGCCAGCAGCCAAGATATGGCAGGGGGGAACACAGATACGCAGTATTTT. Amino acids: CASSQDMAGGNTDTQYF.

This clone has only a few counts. The chain links TRBV4-2 to TRBJ1-1; 9 positions agree with TRBD1. The ends lost 0 bases at V and 0 bases at J; junction bases unmatched: 8. Germline-derived CDR1 and CDR2 are LGHNA and YNFKEQ. The CDR3 is made up of 18 amino acids. CDR3 coding DNA: TGTGCCAGCAGCCAAGAGAGACAGGGGGTCCACCTGAACACTGAAGCTTTCTTT. Its translation: CASSQERQGVHLNTEAFF.

This chain uses TRBV27 with TRBJ2-5; 8 nucleotides line up with TRBD2. Trimming took 4 bases from V and 4 from J; bases not matched to a gene: 5. There are 14 residues in the CDR3. Germline-derived CDR1 and CDR2 are MNHEY and SMNVEV (reference sequence). The CDR3 DNA follows: TGTGCCAGCAGTTCCTTAGCGGGACTAGAGACCCAGTACTTC. It encodes CASSSLAGLETQYF.

This chain connects TRBV28 to TRBJ2-1; 11 positions agree with TRBD2. V trimming: 4 bases; J trimming: 0 bases; junction bases outside the gene matches: 8. The CDR3 length is 18 residues. Per germline, CDR1 MDHEN and CDR2 SYDVKM. CDR3 amino acids: CASSSFISGGASYNEQFF. DNA of the CDR3: TGTGCCAGCAGTTCCTTTATTAGCGGGGGGGCCTCCTACAATGAGCAGTTCTTC.